The T cell receptor beta chain under discussion was sequenced for a study of CD8 T cells in ankylosing spondylitis (TCRdb year 2017). As for the study more broadly: T cell receptor beta repertoires were profiled in healthy donors and ankylosing spondylitis patients so that disease-linked TCR variants could be found. The full study cohort was made up of 25 ankylosing spondylitis patients and fewer than 120 healthy donors. Samples of peripheral blood were taken, and for ankylosing spondylitis patients, synovial fluid was collected as well. On the study overall, not on this receptor specifically: The disease-linked clones had a CD8+ phenotype and were found at relatively low frequencies in peripheral blood. Significant enrichment of the disease-linked clones was reported in matched synovial fluid samples from ankylosing spondylitis patients. Some of the motif variants had been reported before in the synovial fluid and blood of reactive arthritis patients, a finding that suggests common disease-initiation mechanisms. Blood from ankylosing spondylitis patients appeared to be characterized by a TCR beta motif composed of eight or nine highly homologous amino acid variants.

The table lists this clonotype with many counts. This receptor's antigen is unknown. Base qualities are not recorded, but no much larger clone differs from it by a single base. Instrument used: Illumina HiSeq 2500. Quantitative 5'-RACE with molecular barcodes was the method used to prepare the TCR beta libraries. The study's processing was this. A new computational method based on a probabilistic model of VDJ rearrangement was used to identify disease-linked TCR variants. TCRdb ran its own pipeline on the public reads, namely fastp trimming at Q25 and MiXCR clone calling, and kept in-frame beta chains. Here each entry gathers all rows of one CDR3 protein and keeps the most common genes and DNA. The authors' filters were not applied to this entry. This sample comprises under 400,000 distinct CDR3 sequences, around a tenth of them detected only once. Clones ranked in the top ten supply around 8.4% of the sample.

The sequence came from a female donor with ankylosing spondylitis or in good health (not recorded which). The sample comprised blood, either unsorted or a sorted T cell fraction (not recorded which).

In nucleotide form, the sequence is TGCGCCAGCAGCTTGGAGGTTAGATCTTACGAGCAGTACTTC. Its protein product is CASSLEVRSYEQYF. Rearrangement joined TRBV5-1 to TRBJ2-7, with the D gene call left open. The V and J ends are trimmed by 0 bases and 4 bases, leaving 11 bases between them. The CDR3, cysteine through phenylalanine, is 14 amino acids long. This entry keeps only the CDR3 DNA: 42 bases, framed from base 1. The germline V gene gives CDR1 as SGHRS and CDR2 as YFSETQ.